One T cell receptor beta chain is described in this entry. No antigen is known for it. Assay used: immunoSEQ multiplex PCR; TCRdb lists only in-frame clones, some missing. The table includes over 75,000 clones, 60% to 80% detected once. V was clipped by 6 bases and J by 10 bases; unmatched bases: 7. The CDR3 covers 13 residues. From germline, CDR1 is SGHRS and CDR2 YFSETQ. This sample is drawn from a study of cytotoxic CD8 clonotypes in ibrutinib-treated CLL. The study, taken as a whole, reports: Progressing and sustained-remission patients had different sampling times. Public clonotypes were uncommon and contracted or stayed stable on treatment. Clonality rose at ibrutinib response and fell back toward baseline at progression.

The clonotype originates from a human donor with chronic lymphocytic leukemia. Specimen: PBMCs, collected after 12 months of ibrutinib treatment. This chain links TRBV5-1 with TRBJ1-6; TRBD1 matches 7 bases. CDR3 residues: CASTTGWSSPLHF. The CDR3 bases are TGCGCCAGCACGACAGGGTGGTCGTCACCCCTCCACTTT.